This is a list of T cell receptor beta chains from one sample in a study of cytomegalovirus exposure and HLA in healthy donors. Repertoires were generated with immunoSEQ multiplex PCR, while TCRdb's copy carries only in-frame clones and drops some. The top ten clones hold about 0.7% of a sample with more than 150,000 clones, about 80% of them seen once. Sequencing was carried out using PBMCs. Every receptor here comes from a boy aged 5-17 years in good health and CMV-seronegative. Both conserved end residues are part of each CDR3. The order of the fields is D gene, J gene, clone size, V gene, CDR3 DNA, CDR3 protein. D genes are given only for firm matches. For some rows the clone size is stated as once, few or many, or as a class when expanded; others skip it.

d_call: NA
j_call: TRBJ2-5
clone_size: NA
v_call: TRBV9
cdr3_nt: TGTGCCAGCAGCGGACCTCCTGGCGGCAGCTTCCAGGAGACCCAGTACTTC
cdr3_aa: CASSGPPGGSFQETQYF

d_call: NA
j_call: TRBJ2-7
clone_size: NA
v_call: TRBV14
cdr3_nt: TGTGCCAGCAGCCAAGATGAGGCATTCCGGCCCCCCTACGAGCAGTACTTC
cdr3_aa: CASSQDEAFRPPYEQYF

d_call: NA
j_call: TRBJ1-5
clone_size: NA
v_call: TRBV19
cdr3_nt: TGTGCCAGTAGTATAGCCGGGGGAGTGGGTCAGCCCCAGCATTTT
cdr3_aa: CASSIAGGVGQPQHF

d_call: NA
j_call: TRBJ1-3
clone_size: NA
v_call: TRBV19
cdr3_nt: TGTGCCAGTAGTAGGACAGCGAACACCATATATTTT
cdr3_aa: CASSRTANTIYF

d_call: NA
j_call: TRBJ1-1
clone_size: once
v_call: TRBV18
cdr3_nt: TGTGCCAGCTCCGCGTTGAGAGGCACTGAAGCTTTCTTT
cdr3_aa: CASSALRGTEAFF

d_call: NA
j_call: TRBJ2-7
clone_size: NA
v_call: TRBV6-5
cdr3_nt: TGTGCCAGCAGCGTAACGACAGATTCCTACGAGCAGTACTTC
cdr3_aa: CASSVTTDSYEQYF

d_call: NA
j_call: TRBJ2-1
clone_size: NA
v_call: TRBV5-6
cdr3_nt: TGTGCCGGCAGCTTGGGGCAGGGGGGCCCCTACAATGAGCAGTTCTTC
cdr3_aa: CAGSLGQGGPYNEQFF

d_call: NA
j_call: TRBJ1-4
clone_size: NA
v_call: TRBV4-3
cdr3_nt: TGCGCCAGCAGCCAAGAGACTCCTCCGGGGGAAAAACTGTTTTTT
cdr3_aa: CASSQETPPGEKLFF

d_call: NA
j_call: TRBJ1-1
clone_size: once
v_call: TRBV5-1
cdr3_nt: TGCGCCAGCAGCTCCGGGGGAGGGAGGGGCACTGAAGCTTTCTTT
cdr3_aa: CASSSGGGRGTEAFF

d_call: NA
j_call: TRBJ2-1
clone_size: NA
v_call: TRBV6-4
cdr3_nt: TGTGCCAGCAGTCCCGATAGCGGATCCTACAATGAGCAGTTCTTC
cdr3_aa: CASSPDSGSYNEQFF

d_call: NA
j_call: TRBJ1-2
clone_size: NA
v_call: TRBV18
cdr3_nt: TGTGCCAGCTCACCCTATAACTATGGCTACACCTTC
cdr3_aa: CASSPYNYGYTF

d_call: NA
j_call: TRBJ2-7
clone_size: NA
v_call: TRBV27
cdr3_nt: TGTGCCAGCAGTTCGGTCGCCTACGAGCAGTACTTC
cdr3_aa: CASSSVAYEQYF

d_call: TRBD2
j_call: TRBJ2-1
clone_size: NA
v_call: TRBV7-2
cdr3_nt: TGTGCCAGCAGCTTAAGGCTAGCGGGAGGCTACAATGAGCAGTTCTTC
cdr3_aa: CASSLRLAGGYNEQFF

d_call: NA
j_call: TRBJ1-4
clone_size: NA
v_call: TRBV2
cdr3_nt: TGTGCCAGCAGGTACAGGGATCTTAATGAAAAACTGTTTTTT
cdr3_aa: CASRYRDLNEKLFF

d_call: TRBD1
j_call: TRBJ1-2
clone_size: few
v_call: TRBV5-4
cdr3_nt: TGTGCCAGCAGCTGGGGACAGGGGAATGGCTACACCTTC
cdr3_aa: CASSWGQGNGYTF

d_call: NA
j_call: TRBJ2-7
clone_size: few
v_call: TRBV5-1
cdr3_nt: TGCGCCAGCAGCTTGGAAGCTACCTACGAGCAGTACTTC
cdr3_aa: CASSLEATYEQYF

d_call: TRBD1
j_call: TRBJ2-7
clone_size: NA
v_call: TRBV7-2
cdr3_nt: TGTGCCAGCAGCAGGACAGGGGCTAGCTCCTACGAGCAGTACTTC
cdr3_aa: CASSRTGASSYEQYF

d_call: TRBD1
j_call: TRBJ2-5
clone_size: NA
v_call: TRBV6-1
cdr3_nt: TGTGCCAGCAGTTCCCGGACAGGGGGAGAGACCCAGTACTTC
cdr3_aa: CASSSRTGGETQYF

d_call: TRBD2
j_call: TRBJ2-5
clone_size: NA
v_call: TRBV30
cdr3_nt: TGTGCCTGGAGTTTTTGGTCTGGTGGCGGGGGGGCCGTGGAGACCCAGTACTTC
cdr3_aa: CAWSFWSGGGGAVETQYF

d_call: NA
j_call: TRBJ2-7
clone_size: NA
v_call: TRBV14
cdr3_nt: TGTGCCAGCAGCCAAGATAGGGGAGGTCGCGAGCAGTACTTC
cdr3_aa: CASSQDRGGREQYF

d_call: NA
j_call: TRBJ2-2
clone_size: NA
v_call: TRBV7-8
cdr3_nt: TGTGCCAGCAGCTCTTACACCGGGGAGCTGTTTTTT
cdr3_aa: CASSSYTGELFF

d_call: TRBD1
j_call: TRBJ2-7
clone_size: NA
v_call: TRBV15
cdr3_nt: TGTGCCACCAGCGTCGACAGGGGAGTCTGGAACGAGCAGTACTTC
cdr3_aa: CATSVDRGVWNEQYF

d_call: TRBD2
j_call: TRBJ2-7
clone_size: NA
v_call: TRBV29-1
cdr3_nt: TGCAGCGTCCTAAGCGGGAGGAACGAGCAGTACTTC
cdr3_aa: CSVLSGRNEQYF

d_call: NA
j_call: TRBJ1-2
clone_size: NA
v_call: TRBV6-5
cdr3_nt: TGTGCCAGCAGTCCTTCCACTCTCGGCTATGGCTACACCTTC
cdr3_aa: CASSPSTLGYGYTF

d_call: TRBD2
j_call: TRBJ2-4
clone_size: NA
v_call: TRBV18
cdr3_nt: TGTGCCAGCTCACGAATCGGGGAGGGTAACATTCAGTACTTC
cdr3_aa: CASSRIGEGNIQYF

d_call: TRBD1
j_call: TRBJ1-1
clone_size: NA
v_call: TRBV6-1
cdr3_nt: TGTGCCAGCAGTGCGAGGACAGGGACTGAAGCTTTCTTT
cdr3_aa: CASSARTGTEAFF

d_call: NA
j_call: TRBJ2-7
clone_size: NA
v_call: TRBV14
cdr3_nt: TGTGCCAGCAGCCTACTGTCCTACGAGCAGTACTTC
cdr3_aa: CASSLLSYEQYF

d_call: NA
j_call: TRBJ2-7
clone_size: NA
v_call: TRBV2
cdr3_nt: TGTGACACTATAAGAGTAACAGGATACTACGAGCAGTACTTC
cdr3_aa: CDTIRVTGYYEQYF

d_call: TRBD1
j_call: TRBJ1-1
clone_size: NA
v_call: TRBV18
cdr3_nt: TGTGCCAGCTCACCGAGGACAGGGGTCACTGAAGCTTTCTTT
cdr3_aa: CASSPRTGVTEAFF

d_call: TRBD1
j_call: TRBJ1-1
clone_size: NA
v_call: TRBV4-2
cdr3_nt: TGTGCCAGCAGCCCGACAGGGGGCGGAGGTGAAGCTTTCTTT
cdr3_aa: CASSPTGGGGEAFF

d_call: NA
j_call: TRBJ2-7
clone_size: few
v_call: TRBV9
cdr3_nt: TGTGCCAGCGCTTTAGCGAGTTCCTACGAGCAGTACTTC
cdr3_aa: CASALASSYEQYF